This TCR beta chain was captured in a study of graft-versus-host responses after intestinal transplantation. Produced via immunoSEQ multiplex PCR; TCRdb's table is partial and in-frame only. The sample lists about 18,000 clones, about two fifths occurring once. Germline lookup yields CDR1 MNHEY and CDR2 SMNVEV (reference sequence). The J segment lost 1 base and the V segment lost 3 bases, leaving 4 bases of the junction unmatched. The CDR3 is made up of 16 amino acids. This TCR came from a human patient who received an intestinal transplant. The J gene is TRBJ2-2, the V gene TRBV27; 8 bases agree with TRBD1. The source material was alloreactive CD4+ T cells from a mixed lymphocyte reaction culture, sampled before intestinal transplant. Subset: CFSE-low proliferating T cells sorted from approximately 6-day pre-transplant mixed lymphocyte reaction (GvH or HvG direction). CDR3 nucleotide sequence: TGTGCCAGCAGTTTTCAGGGGGCCGGGAACACCGGGGAGCTGTTTTTT. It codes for CASSFQGAGNTGELFF.